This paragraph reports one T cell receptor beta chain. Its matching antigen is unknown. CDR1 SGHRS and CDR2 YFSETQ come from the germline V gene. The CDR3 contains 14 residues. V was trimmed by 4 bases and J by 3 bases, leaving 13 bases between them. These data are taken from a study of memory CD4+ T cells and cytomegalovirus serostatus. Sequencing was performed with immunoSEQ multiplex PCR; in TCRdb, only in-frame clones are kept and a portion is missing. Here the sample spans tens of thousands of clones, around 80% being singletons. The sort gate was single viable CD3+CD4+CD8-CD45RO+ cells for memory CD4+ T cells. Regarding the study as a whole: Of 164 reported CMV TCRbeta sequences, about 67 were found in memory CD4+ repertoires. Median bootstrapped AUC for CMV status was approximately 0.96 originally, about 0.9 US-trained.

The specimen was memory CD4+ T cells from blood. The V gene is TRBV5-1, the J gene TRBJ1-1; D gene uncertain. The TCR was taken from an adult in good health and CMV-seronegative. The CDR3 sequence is CASSPAGEYTEAFF. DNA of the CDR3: TGCGCCAGCAGCCCCGCGGGTGAATACACTGAAGCTTTCTTT.